Each of the 22 T cell receptor beta chains below was sequenced from the same sample in a study of long-term antiretroviral therapy in people with HIV. Sequencing used immunoSEQ v3.0 at survey level. Measured with immunoSEQ multiplex PCR; TCRdb has only the in-frame clones, and not every one. The table shows approximately 19,000 clones, with 70% to 90% occurring only once. Sequencing was performed on unsorted PBMCs, taken approximately 2.5 years after starting antiretroviral therapy. The origin of the receptors is a woman aged 45-65 years with HIV.

J is TRBJ2-3 and V is TRBV6-5; maybe TRBD2 (5 bases). The ends were cut back, 6 bases at V and 9 bases at J, with 16 bases in the middle. The CDR3 runs to 13 residues. Germline V gene lookup returns CDR1 MNHEY and CDR2 SVGAGI. The CDR3 is CASSESQQRTQYF. CDR3 DNA: TGTGCCAGCAGCGAATCCCAGCAGCGGACGCAGTATTTT.

The V call is TRBV11-1, the J call TRBJ2-1, with 10 bases identical to TRBD1. The junction had 3 bases not matched to a gene; V was cut back by 1 base and J by 0 bases. Germline CDR1 SGHAT, CDR2 FQDESV (reference sequence). The CDR3 covers 17 residues. CDR3 sequence (DNA): TGTGCCAGCAGCTTAGGTGGGACAGGGGCCTCCTACAATGAGCAGTTCTTC. Translation gives CASSLGGTGASYNEQFF.

The chain carries TRBV27 and TRBJ2-1; TRBD2 is a possible D gene (7 bases). Germline V CDR1 and CDR2: MNHEY, SMNVEV (reference sequence). Trimming shortened V by 6 bases and J by 0 bases, and 9 bases separated the two germline ends. The CDR3 runs 14 residues. CDR3 sequence reads: CASRGGGSYNEQFF. CDR3 bases: TGTGCCAGCAGGGGAGGGGGCTCCTACAATGAGCAGTTCTTC.

This chain joins TRBV7-9 and TRBJ2-5; D may be TRBD1 (6 bases). V gave up 2 bases and J gave up 5 bases, with 12 bases separating them. Per the germline V gene, CDR1 is SEHNR and CDR2 is FQNEAQ (reference sequence). CDR3 size: 14 residues. For the CDR3, the DNA is TGTGCCAGCAGCTTAAATCAGGGGCGGGAGACCCAGTACTTC. Its translation is CASSLNQGRETQYF. The full variable domain, completed using reference TRBV7-9 and TRBJ2-5, is DTGVSQNPRHKITKRGQNVTFRCDPISEHNRLYWYRQTLGQGPEFLTYFQNEAQLEKSRLLSDRFSAERPKGSFSTLEIQRTEQGDSAMYLCASSLNQGRETQYFGPGTRLLVL.

The chain has TRBV7-9 and TRBJ1-4; D is uncertain. Between the trimmed V and J ends, which lost 2 bases and 8 bases, there was a span of 6 bases. The V gene's germline CDR1 is SEHNR and CDR2 FQNEAQ (reference sequence). The CDR3 runs 12 residues. The CDR3 DNA reads TGTGCCAGCAGCTTACTGGGAGAAAAACTGTTTTTT. This codes for CASSLLGEKLFF.

CDR3 nucleotide sequence: TGTGCCAGCAGCCCCGAGCAGTTCTTC. This gives the protein CASSPEQFF. V usage is TRBV9 and J usage is TRBJ2-1; D not resolved. Germline V CDR1 and CDR2: SGDLS, YYNGEE. This CDR3 has 9 residues. Trimming pared 4 bases from V and 10 bases from J, leaving 3 bases between.

CDR3 nucleotide sequence: TGCGCCAGCAGCCCAAATGGGGTGTATCTAGCGGGAGACACCGGGGAGCTGTTTTTT. Protein product: CASSPNGVYLAGDTGELFF. This chain joins TRBV5-1 and TRBJ2-2, with 10 bases that match TRBD2. The J segment lost 3 bases and the V segment lost 4 bases, leaving 15 bases of the junction unmatched. The CDR3 extends over 19 amino acids. Germline V gene lookup returns CDR1 SGHRS and CDR2 YFSETQ.

V is TRBV6-5 and J is TRBJ1-5, with D uncertain. The CDR3 totals 14 residues. Germline loops: CDR1 MNHEY, CDR2 SVGAGI. The V end lost 9 bases, the J end lost 1 base, and 13 bases lay between the germline ends. The CDR3 is CASGEQGSNQPQHF. CDR3 sequence (DNA): TGTGCCAGTGGGGAGCAAGGAAGCAATCAGCCCCAGCATTTT.

This clone was recorded only once. The rearrangement uses TRBV7-3 and TRBJ2-6, with TRBD2 matching over 9 bases. Germline CDR1 and CDR2: SGHTA and FQGTGA. V lost 1 base and J lost 0; bases outside the gene matches: 19. The CDR3 has 23 residues. DNA for the CDR3: TGTGCCAGCAGCTTAATTGTAGAGGTAGCGGGAGCCAAACGAGGCTCTGGGGCCAACGTCCTGACTTTC. Amino acid sequence: CASSLIVEVAGAKRGSGANVLTF.

J is TRBJ2-7 and V is TRBV6-5; 9 bases line up with TRBD1. In germline, CDR1 is MNHEY, CDR2 SVGAGI. CDR3 length equals 16 residues. V lost 2 bases and J lost 3; bases outside the gene matches: 8. In DNA, the CDR3 is TGTGCCAGCAGTTACGACCCCGGGACAGGGAACTACGAGCAGTACTTC. Residues: CASSYDPGTGNYEQYF.

The rearrangement joins TRBV5-4 to TRBJ2-1, with D tentatively TRBD2 (6 bases). Germline V gene data show CDR1 as SGHNT and CDR2 as YYREEE (reference sequence). Trimming stripped 2 bases from V and 8 bases from J, with 14 bases between. This CDR3 spans 14 amino acids. For the CDR3, the DNA is TGTGCCAGCAGCTTTCATTTCGGGAGCGATGAGCAGTTCTTC. As protein: CASSFHFGSDEQFF.

The chain carries TRBV9 and TRBJ2-1, with a weak D call TRBD2 (5 bases). Germline lookup yields CDR1 SGDLS and CDR2 YYNGEE. CDR3 size: 15 residues. Trimming took 0 bases from V and 9 from J, leaving 16 bases between them. CDR3 residues: CASSVGETKGGEQFF. CDR3 sequence (DNA): TGTGCCAGCAGCGTAGGGGAGACGAAGGGTGGTGAGCAGTTCTTC.

This chain joins TRBV14 and TRBJ2-3, with a tentative D call TRBD1 (5 bases). V was pared by 4 bases and J by 4 bases, with 15 bases between. Germline V gene data show CDR1 as SGHDN and CDR2 as FVKESK. The CDR3 runs 15 residues. CDR3 amino acids: CASSPRVGAADTQYF. In DNA form, the CDR3 reads TGTGCCAGCAGCCCCCGTGTAGGGGCCGCAGATACGCAGTATTTT.

V is TRBV5-1 and J is TRBJ2-3; no clear D. V was clipped by 3 bases and J by 1 base, with 12 bases between them. The CDR3 is 15 amino acids. Germline V gene data show CDR1 as SGHRS and CDR2 as YFSETQ. CDR3 region: CASSSWVTGTDTQYF. The CDR3 coding sequence is TGCGCCAGCAGCTCATGGGTGACTGGCACAGATACGCAGTATTTT.

This chain uses TRBV7-9 with TRBJ2-7, with 9 bases lining up with TRBD1. Looked up from germline, CDR1 is SEHNR and CDR2 is FQNEAQ (reference sequence). This CDR3 comprises 14 residues. V shed 4 bases and J 3 bases; nucleotides not matched to a gene: 4. The CDR3 loop reads CASSSWTGDYEQYF. CDR3 DNA sequence: TGTGCCAGCAGCTCCTGGACAGGGGACTACGAGCAGTACTTC.

This chain connects TRBV5-4 to TRBJ2-1, with TRBD2 identical over 13 bases. CDR1 is SGHNT and CDR2 is YYREEE in the germline V gene (reference sequence). After removal of 3 bases from V and 6 bases from J, the junction contained 6 bases not matched to a gene. CDR3 length: 16 residues. The CDR3 DNA is TGTGCCAGCAGCTCACCGGGACTAGCGGGACTCAATGAGCAGTTCTTC. Its translation: CASSSPGLAGLNEQFF.

The chain is built from TRBV5-1 and TRBJ1-2; 10 bases are a match to TRBD1. Losses at the gene ends were 2 bases for V and 4 bases for J; bases not matched to a gene: 8. Germline V gene data show CDR1 as SGHRS and CDR2 as YFSETQ. The CDR3 extends over 16 amino acids. The chain's CDR3 is CASSLGTGVVLYGYTF. The CDR3 bases are TGCGCCAGCAGCTTAGGGACAGGGGTTGTCCTCTATGGCTACACCTTC. Supplemented by reference TRBV5-1 and TRBJ1-2, the full variable domain reads KAGVTQTPRYLIKTRGQQVTLSCSPISGHRSVSWYQQTPGQGLQFLFEYFSETQRNKGNFPGRFSGRQFSNSRSEMNVSTLELGDSALYLCASSLGTGVVLYGYTFGSGTRLTVV.

The rearrangement joins TRBV14 to TRBJ1-2; 9 nucleotides align to TRBD1. J was trimmed by 8 bases and V by 5 bases; bases with no gene match: 6. CDR1 SGHDN and CDR2 FVKESK come from the germline V gene. The CDR3 totals 13 residues. The CDR3 DNA is TGTGCCAGCAGCATCACAGGGGGCTGGGGCTACACCTTC. Translating it yields CASSITGGWGYTF.

The CDR3 loop reads CASSLWQGSSYTF. In nucleotides, the CDR3 is TGTGCCAGCAGTTTATGGCAGGGATCTAGCTACACCTTC. This sequence joins TRBV28 and TRBJ1-2; TRBD1 is a possible D gene (5 bases). Germline values: CDR1 MDHEN, CDR2 SYDVKM. This CDR3 is built from 13 residues. V lost 0 bases and J 9 bases, leaving 11 bases between the germline ends.

The count of this clone is one. The rearrangement links TRBV6-6 to TRBJ2-3, with a weak D call TRBD1 (5 bases). Trimming shortened V by 6 bases and J by 6 bases, and 16 bases separated the two germline ends. The CDR3 sequence is 14 residues long. The germline V gene encodes CDR1 MNHNY and CDR2 SVGAGI (reference sequence). Here the CDR3 DNA reads TGTGCCAGCAGGTCCAGGGAAGAACCCGATACGCAGTATTTT. It codes for CASRSREEPDTQYF.

A single count supports this clone. The J gene is TRBJ2-7, the V gene TRBV7-9; D perhaps matches TRBD1 (6 bases). V shed 2 bases and J shed 9 bases, with 32 bases lying between them. Germline V gene data show CDR1 as SEHNR and CDR2 as FQNEAQ (reference sequence). The CDR3 extends over 19 amino acids. CDR3 protein: CASSLSLGGGRGPDNGQYF. The CDR3 coding sequence is TGTGCCAGCAGCTTATCCCTGGGTGGGGGCCGGGGCCCGGATAATGGGCAGTACTTC.

V usage is TRBV5-1 and J usage is TRBJ1-2; D remains unclear. Germline CDR1 reads SGHRS; CDR2 reads YFSETQ. Trimming removed 4 bases at V and 2 bases at J, with 6 bases between. This CDR3 contains 12 residues. The CDR3 bases are TGCGCCAGCAGCGGCCAGAACTATGGCTACACCTTC. This gives the protein CASSGQNYGYTF.